This passage covers 29 T cell receptor beta chains from one sample sequenced in a study of blood T cells in healthy people across ages. A second PCR, run for roughly 7 to 11 cycles, used a sample-barcoded 5' primer plus a J-beta primer mix. Via MiXCR, TCRdb re-called the 5' RACE reads, giving one row per CDR3 protein. Of some 850,000 distinct CDR3 sequences in the sample, roughly 26% were seen once. These same data were also listed under a study on T cells of mothers and their children.

Sequencing was carried out using blood. These receptor sequences come from a boy aged 10-17 years in good health.

Comments on this clonotype: The germline gene is not matched at one end of the junction; a read error may be the cause. The chain couples TRBV3-1 to TRBJ1-6; D not resolved. The CDR3 totals 15 residues. Germline V lookup: CDR1 LGHDT, CDR2 YNNKEL (reference sequence). The CDR3 loop is CANSQVGGNNSPLHF. Here the CDR3 DNA reads TGTGCCAACAGCCAAGTGGGCGGGAATAATTCACCCCTCCACTTT.

This clonotype was counted a few times. The junction does not match germline at one end; this may be a read error. The chain combines TRBV7-7 with TRBJ2-1; tentatively, D is TRBD1 (6 bases). Germline CDR1 and CDR2: SSHAT and FNYEAQ (reference sequence). This CDR3 has 15 amino acids. As DNA, the CDR3 is TGTGCTAGCAGCTTAGGGGACACGATCTACAATGAGCAGTTCTTC. Protein product: CASSLGDTIYNEQFF.

This clonotype was detected only a few times. The chain employs TRBV24-1 and TRBJ2-4, with TRBD2 matching 15 bases. This CDR3 has 16 amino acids. Looked up from germline, CDR1 is KGHDR and CDR2 is SFDVKD. J gave up 7 bases and V 4 bases, and 4 bases lay outside the gene matches. The CDR3 nucleotides are TGTGCCACCAGTGAGACCGGGACTAGCGGGGGGAACATTCAGTACTTC. It specifies CATSETGTSGGNIQYF.

This clonotype was seen a few times. The V gene is TRBV5-1, the J gene TRBJ2-7, with D perhaps matching TRBD1 or TRBD2 (5 bases each). Germline V gives CDR1 SGHRS, CDR2 YFSETQ. The V gene lost 4 bases and the J gene lost 6 bases, with 17 bases spanning the gap. The CDR3 is made up of 14 amino acids. Here the CDR3 reads CASSPGQGLGEQYF. In DNA, the CDR3 is TGCGCCAGCAGCCCGGGGCAGGGCCTCGGCGAGCAGTACTTC.

The chain combines TRBV9 with TRBJ2-7; D unclear. CDR1 SGDLS and CDR2 YYNGEE come from the germline V gene. V lost 2 bases to trimming and J lost 6 bases, with 12 bases between them. The CDR3 loop spans 13 amino acids. The CDR3 bases are TGTGCCAGCAGCGTTGGGATTGGTTCCGAGCAGTACTTC. Amino acid sequence: CASSVGIGSEQYF.

The rearrangement links TRBV7-9 to TRBJ2-4; D is unresolved. V dropped 1 base and J dropped 2 bases, with 6 bases sitting between them. This CDR3 is 14 amino acids long. The germline gives CDR1 SEHNR, CDR2 FQNEAQ (reference sequence). The DNA for the CDR3 is TGTGCCAGCAGCTTAGGAACAACCAAAAACATTCAGTACTTC. The encoded protein is CASSLGTTKNIQYF.

This clonotype was found once. This chain connects TRBV5-1 to TRBJ2-7; D is possibly TRBD2 (5 bases). Trimming shortened V by 4 bases and J by 2 bases, and 13 bases separated the two germline ends. The CDR3 contains 14 residues. CDR1 and CDR2 from the germline V gene are SGHRS and YFSETQ. CDR3 protein: CASSEGFFTYEQYF. The CDR3, as DNA: TGCGCCAGCAGCGAGGGATTCTTTACCTACGAGCAGTACTTC. The variable domain in full, completed from reference TRBV5-1 and TRBJ2-7, reads KAGVTQTPRYLIKTRGQQVTLSCSPISGHRSVSWYQQTPGQGLQFLFEYFSETQRNKGNFPGRFSGRQFSNSRSEMNVSTLELGDSALYLCASSEGFFTYEQYFGPGTRLTVT.

This clonotype was seen more than once but under ten times. The rearrangement joins TRBV20-1 to TRBJ2-5; unclear D gene. Germline V gene sequence: CDR1 DFQATT, CDR2 SNEGSKA (reference sequence). The ends were cut back, 4 bases at V and 4 bases at J, with 4 bases in the middle. This CDR3 is built from 10 residues. The CDR3 sequence is CSAMIETQYF. The CDR3 DNA is TGCAGTGCTATGATAGAGACCCAGTACTTC.

The chain has TRBV28 and TRBJ2-5; TRBD1 might be the D (6 bases). The J call may not be correct, given that the DNA end is closer to TRBJ2-7. CDR3 length: 15 residues. From germline, CDR1 is MDHEN and CDR2 SYDVKM. The CDR3: CASSLLTGSSYEQYF. The CDR3 nucleotides read TGTGCCAGCAGTTTATTGACAGGTAGCTCCTACGAGCAGTACTTC.

This clonotype was picked up many times. The gene calls are TRBV12-5 and TRBJ2-5; a possible D gene is TRBD1 (6 bases). The V end was cut by 5 bases, the J end by 2 bases, with 12 bases between. The CDR3 runs 14 residues. The germline V gene has CDR1 LGHNT and CDR2 FRNRAP. The CDR3 nucleotides are TGTGCTAGTGGTCAAGGGACACATCAAGAGACCCAGTACTTC. Translating it yields CASGQGTHQETQYF.

The rearrangement joins TRBV29-1 to TRBJ2-1, with a tentative D call TRBD1 (5 bases). The germline V gene encodes CDR1 SQVTM and CDR2 ANQGSEA. V was trimmed by 2 bases and J by 1 base, leaving 12 bases between them. CDR3 length: 15 amino acids. The CDR3 region is CSVELAGKSYNEQFF. The CDR3, as DNA: TGCAGCGTTGAACTGGCAGGGAAGTCCTACAATGAGCAGTTCTTC.

This clonotype was seen a single time. The chain has TRBV14 and TRBJ1-5; the D is unclear. Trimming removed 0 bases at V and 6 bases at J, with 9 bases between. The length of the CDR3 is 14 residues. Germline V gives CDR1 SGHDN, CDR2 FVKESK. CDR3 region: CASSQDGSGQPQHF. Written as DNA, the CDR3 is TGTGCCAGCAGCCAAGACGGCAGCGGTCAGCCCCAGCATTTT.

The chain uses TRBV5-5 and TRBJ2-5, with 8 positions matching TRBD1. CDR1 SGHKS and CDR2 YYEKEE come from the germline V gene (reference sequence). CDR3 length: 16 residues. Germline trimming cut 4 bases from V and 5 bases from J; bases unmatched to any gene: 13. The CDR3 protein is CASSPPGQGTYETQYF. Here the CDR3 DNA reads TGTGCCAGCAGCCCCCCAGGACAGGGAACGTACGAGACCCAGTACTTC. The full variable domain, rest sourced from reference TRBV5-5 and TRBJ2-5, is DAGVTQSPTHLIKTRGQQVTLRCSPISGHKSVSWYQQVLGQGPQFIFQYYEKEERGRGNFPDRFSARQFPNYSSELNVNALLLGDSALYLCASSPPGQGTYETQYFGPGTRLLVL.

This chain connects TRBV12-3 or TRBV12-4 to TRBJ2-6, with 8 bases fitting TRBD2. The CDR3 covers 17 residues. The V and J ends lost 6 bases and 2 bases, in that order; junction bases with no gene match: 9. The CDR3 loop reads CASSSPGGFAGANVLTF. The CDR3 bases are TGTGCCAGCAGCTCTCCGGGGGGGTTCGCTGGGGCCAACGTCCTGACTTTC.

This chain uses TRBV14 with TRBJ2-7; D gene uncertain. Trimming took 2 bases from V and 3 from J, leaving 11 bases between them. The CDR3 covers 14 residues. Germline V CDR1 and CDR2: SGHDN, FVKESK. The CDR3 coding sequence is TGTGCCAGCAGCCAACGTCAGAATATCTACGAGCAGTACTTC. Residues: CASSQRQNIYEQYF.

This clonotype has only a few counts. The chain has TRBV9 and TRBJ2-2, with TRBD1 as a possible D gene (6 bases). The length of the CDR3 is 14 residues. V dropped 4 bases and J dropped 5 bases, with 12 bases sitting between them. Per the germline V gene, CDR1 is SGDLS and CDR2 is YYNGEE. CDR3 nucleotide sequence: TGTGCCAGCAGCATATACCAGGGGACCGGGGAGCTGTTTTTT. This encodes CASSIYQGTGELFF.

The table lists this clonotype with a few counts. As DNA, the CDR3 is TGTGCCAGCAGTTTCGACAGGGGGGTAGGGCAGTACTTC. Residues: CASSFDRGVGQYF. This chain connects TRBV12-3 or TRBV12-4 to TRBJ2-7, with 9 bases aligning to TRBD1. Losses at the gene ends were 3 bases for V and 9 bases for J; bases not matched to a gene: 6. This CDR3 spans 13 amino acids.

This clonotype appeared many times. This rearrangement joins TRBV7-9 to TRBJ2-7; 12 bases are a match to TRBD2. After removal of 5 bases from V and 1 base from J, the junction contained 3 bases not matched to a gene. The CDR3 spans 15 residues. Per the germline V gene, CDR1 is SEHNR and CDR2 is FQNEAQ (reference sequence). The CDR3 coding sequence is TGTGCCAGCAGCCTAGGACTAGCGGGGTCCTACGAGCAGTACTTC. Its protein is CASSLGLAGSYEQYF. The variable domain in full, with the rest retrieved from reference TRBV7-9 and TRBJ2-7, is DTGVSQNPRHKITKRGQNVTFRCDPISEHNRLYWYRQTLGQGPEFLTYFQNEAQLEKSRLLSDRFSAERPKGSFSTLEIQRTEQGDSAMYLCASSLGLAGSYEQYFGPGTRLTVT.

This clonotype was seen at least ten times. The gene calls are TRBV5-1 and TRBJ2-6; D not resolved. The CDR3 has 14 amino acids. The germline V gene has CDR1 SGHRS and CDR2 YFSETQ. V lost 4 bases, J lost 0 bases, and 5 bases lay in between. The chain's CDR3 is CASSPVSGANVLTF. The CDR3 DNA is TGCGCCAGCAGCCCAGTCTCTGGGGCCAACGTCCTGACTTTC.

The V and J genes are TRBV7-2 and TRBJ2-7; D remains ambiguous. Near its end, the DNA agrees better with TRBJ2-1, so the J call may be wrong. CDR1 and CDR2 (germline): SGHTA, FQGNSA. The CDR3 sequence is 13 residues long. In DNA form, the CDR3 reads TGTGCCAGCAGCTTAACGCAGACCAATGAGCAGTTCTTC. It translates to CASSLTQTNEQFF.

The rearrangement uses TRBV2 and TRBJ2-4; D gene uncertain. The V end lost 0 bases, the J end lost 10 bases, and 4 bases lay between the germline ends. CDR1 is SNHLY, CDR2 FYNNEI, per germline. The CDR3 contains 11 residues. This chain's CDR3 is CASSEAAIQYF. The CDR3 DNA reads TGTGCCAGCAGTGAAGCGGCAATTCAGTACTTC.

Only a few counts were recorded for this clonotype. The rearrangement links TRBV6-6 to TRBJ2-5, with 8 bases identical to TRBD1. CDR1 and CDR2 (germline): MNHNY, SVGAGI (reference sequence). The CDR3 contains 12 residues. After removal of 10 bases from V and 4 bases from J, the junction contained 5 bases not matched to a gene. The CDR3 coding sequence is TGTGCCACCGCAGGGGGCGGAGAGACCCAGTACTTC. Translated, it gives CATAGGGETQYF.

CDR3 amino acids: CASSLERAWGANVLTF. CDR3 bases: TGCGCCAGCAGCTTGGAGCGGGCGTGGGGGGCCAACGTCCTGACTTTC. V usage is TRBV5-1 and J usage is TRBJ2-6; D perhaps matches TRBD2 (6 bases). The CDR3 is made up of 16 amino acids. Between the trimmed V and J ends, which lost 0 bases and 4 bases, there was a span of 11 bases. Looked up from germline, CDR1 is SGHRS and CDR2 is YFSETQ.

This clonotype was found many times. The chain links TRBV28 to TRBJ2-2, with D possibly TRBD1 on 6 matching bases. The germline V gene encodes CDR1 MDHEN and CDR2 SYDVKM. V was cut by 5 bases and J by 1 base, with 11 bases left in between. The CDR3 spans 15 residues. CDR3 sequence (DNA): TGTGCCAGCAGTCCGGGACACCTGAACACCGGGGAGCTGTTTTTT. Translation: CASSPGHLNTGELFF.

The chain has TRBV11-1 and TRBJ2-2, with D tentatively TRBD2 (5 bases). Germline CDR1 is SGHAT and CDR2 is FQDESV (reference sequence). CDR3 length: 14 amino acids. V shed 3 bases and J shed 6 bases, with 11 bases lying between them. In nucleotides, the CDR3 is TGTGCCAGCAGCTTGGGAGAGAGCCCCGGGGAGCTGTTTTTT. Its protein product is CASSLGESPGELFF.

This clonotype has more than one count but fewer than ten. An end of the junction differs from the germline gene, which may be a read error. The chain is built from TRBV6-1 and TRBJ2-5; no clear D. The closer fit of TRBJ2-1 to the DNA end suggests the J call may be wrong. The CDR3 contains 13 residues. Germline CDR1 and CDR2: MNHNS and SASEGT. The CDR3 DNA reads as TGTGCCACCCCAAAAGACACCAACAATGAACAGTTCTTC. It translates to CATPKDTNNEQFF.

Here the CDR3 DNA reads TGTGCCAGCAGTTTAGGGTTCGGTCCAAATGAGCAGTTCTTC. It codes for CASSLGFGPNEQFF. The chain carries TRBV6-2 or TRBV6-3 and TRBJ2-1; D unresolved. V was clipped by 4 bases and J by 7 bases, with 14 bases between them. The CDR3 covers 14 residues. Germline-derived CDR1 and CDR2 are MNHEY and SVGEGT.

This clonotype was seen a handful of times. The rearrangement links TRBV5-1 to TRBJ1-3; 10 bases fit TRBD1. Germline trimming cut 1 base from V and 0 bases from J; bases unmatched to any gene: 10. The CDR3 is made up of 19 amino acids. CDR1 SGHRS and CDR2 YFSETQ come from the germline V gene. The CDR3 DNA follows: TGCGCCAGCAGCTTGCGTTCCTTGGGACAGGGGAACTCTGGAAACACCATATATTTT. Amino acids: CASSLRSLGQGNSGNTIYF.

This clonotype came up once. The J gene is TRBJ2-2, the V gene TRBV4-2; D might be TRBD1 or TRBD2, each matching 6 bases. CDR1 LGHNA and CDR2 YNFKEQ come from the germline V gene. V lost 6 bases to trimming and J lost 4 bases, with 12 bases between them. The CDR3 spans 14 residues. The CDR3 loop is CASRRRGVTGELFF. CDR3 DNA sequence: TGTGCCAGCAGACGAAGGGGGGTCACCGGGGAGCTGTTTTTT.